This TCR beta chain derives from a study of T cells after yellow fever vaccination. Study-wide findings and caveats: Faster peaking, at day 5 versus 15, marked a secondary response that was weaker. Among primary-vaccination clones, most reappeared after the booster, at roughly 95% for CD4 and more than 75% for CD8. There was a small share of clonotypes that showed up in both the CD4 and CD8 compartments.

About this clonotype: Antigen specificity is unknown.

Trimming at V came to 1 base and at J to 2 bases, leaving 6 bases not matched to a gene. CDR1 and CDR2 from the germline V gene are SGHNT and YYREEE (reference sequence). This CDR3 contains 16 residues. Each CDR3 protein gets one entry after TCRdb re-called the 5' RACE reads with MiXCR. This table has 150,000 to 200,000 distinct CDR3 sequences, roughly 6.4% appearing once. V usage is TRBV5-4 and J usage is TRBJ2-3; 8 bases line up with TRBD1. The sample here was CD4+ T cells sorted from PBMCs, taken on the day of the first yellow fever vaccination. The TCR sequence derives from a man between 18 and 35 years old who received the YFV17D yellow fever vaccine. As DNA, the CDR3 is TGTGCCAGCAGCTTGTCGGGCAGGGGGCCCACAGATACGCAGTATTTT. It encodes CASSLSGRGPTDTQYF.